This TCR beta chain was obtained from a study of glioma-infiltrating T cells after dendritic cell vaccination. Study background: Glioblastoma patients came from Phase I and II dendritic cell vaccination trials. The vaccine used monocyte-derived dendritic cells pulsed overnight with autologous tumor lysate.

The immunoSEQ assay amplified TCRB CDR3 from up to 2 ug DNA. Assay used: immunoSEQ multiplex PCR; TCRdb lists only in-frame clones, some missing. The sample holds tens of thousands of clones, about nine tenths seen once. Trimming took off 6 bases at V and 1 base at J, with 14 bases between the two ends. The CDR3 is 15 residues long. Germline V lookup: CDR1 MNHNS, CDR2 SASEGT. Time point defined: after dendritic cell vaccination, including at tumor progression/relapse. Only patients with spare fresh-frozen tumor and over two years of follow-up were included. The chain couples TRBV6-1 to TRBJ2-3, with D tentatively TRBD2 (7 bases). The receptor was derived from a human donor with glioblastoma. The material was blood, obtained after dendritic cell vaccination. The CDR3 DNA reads TGTGCCAGCAGCTGGGGGGGCGGGGGCACAGATACGCAGTATTTT. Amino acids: CASSWGGGGTDTQYF.